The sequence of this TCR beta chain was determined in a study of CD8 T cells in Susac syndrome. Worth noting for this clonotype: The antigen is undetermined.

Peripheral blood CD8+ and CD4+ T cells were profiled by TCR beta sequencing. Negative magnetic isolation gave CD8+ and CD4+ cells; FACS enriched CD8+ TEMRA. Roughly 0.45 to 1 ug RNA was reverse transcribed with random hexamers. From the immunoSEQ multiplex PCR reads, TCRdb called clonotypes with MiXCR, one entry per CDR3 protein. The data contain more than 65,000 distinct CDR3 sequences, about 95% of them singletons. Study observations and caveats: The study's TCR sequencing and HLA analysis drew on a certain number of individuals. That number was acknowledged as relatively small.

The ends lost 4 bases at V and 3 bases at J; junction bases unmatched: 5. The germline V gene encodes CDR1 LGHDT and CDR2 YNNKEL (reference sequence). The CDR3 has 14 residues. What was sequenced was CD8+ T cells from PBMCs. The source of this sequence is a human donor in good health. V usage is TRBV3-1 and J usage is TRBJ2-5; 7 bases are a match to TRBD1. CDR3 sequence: CASSPDRVEETQYF. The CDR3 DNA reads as TGTGCCAGCAGCCCAGACAGGGTGGAAGAGACCCAGTACTTC.